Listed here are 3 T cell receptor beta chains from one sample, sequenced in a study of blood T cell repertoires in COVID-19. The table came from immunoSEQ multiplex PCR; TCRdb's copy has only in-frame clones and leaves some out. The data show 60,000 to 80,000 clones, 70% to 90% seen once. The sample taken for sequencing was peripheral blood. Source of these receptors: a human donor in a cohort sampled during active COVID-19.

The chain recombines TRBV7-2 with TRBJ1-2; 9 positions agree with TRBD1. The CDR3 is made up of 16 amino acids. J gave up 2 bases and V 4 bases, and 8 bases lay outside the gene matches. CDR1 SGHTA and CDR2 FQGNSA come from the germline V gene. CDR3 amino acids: CASSSLIGTGNYGYTF. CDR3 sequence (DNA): TGTGCCAGCAGCTCGTTAATTGGGACAGGGAACTATGGCTACACCTTC.

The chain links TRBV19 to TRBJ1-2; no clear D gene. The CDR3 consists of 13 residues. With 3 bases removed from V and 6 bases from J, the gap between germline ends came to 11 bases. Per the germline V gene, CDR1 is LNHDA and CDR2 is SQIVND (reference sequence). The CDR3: CASSMGKRNGYTF. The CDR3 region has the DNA TGTGCCAGTAGTATGGGCAAGCGGAATGGCTACACCTTC.

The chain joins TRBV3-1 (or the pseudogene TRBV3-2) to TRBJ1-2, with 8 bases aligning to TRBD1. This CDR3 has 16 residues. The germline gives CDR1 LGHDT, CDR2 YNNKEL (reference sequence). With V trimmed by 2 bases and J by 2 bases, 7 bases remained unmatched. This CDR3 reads CASSQPLRTGNYGYTF. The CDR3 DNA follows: TGTGCCAGCAGCCAACCCTTGAGGACAGGGAACTATGGCTACACCTTC.